Each of the 27 T cell receptor beta chains below was sequenced from the same sample in a study of cytomegalovirus exposure and HLA in healthy donors. Use of 60 Vbeta and 13 Jbeta primers characterized the PCR. Clones were read by immunoSEQ multiplex PCR, and TCRdb kept only the in-frame ones, dropping some. In the table there are fewer than 300,000 clones, under 90% of which are singletons. The sample comprised PBMCs. Receptors were obtained from a girl aged 2 to 9 in good health and CMV-seronegative.

The rearrangement uses TRBV12-5 and TRBJ2-7; D uncertain. The V end lost 1 base, the J end lost 2 bases, and 6 bases lay between the germline ends. Germline loops: CDR1 LGHNT, CDR2 FRNRAP. The CDR3 has 13 amino acids. CDR3 in amino acids: CASGLGQAYEQYF. CDR3 coding DNA: TGTGCTAGTGGTTTGGGACAAGCCTACGAGCAGTACTTC.

This clone has only one observation. The V call is TRBV29-1, the J call TRBJ2-5, with 10 bases that match TRBD1. Germline CDR1 and CDR2: SQVTM and ANQGSEA. The junction had 8 bases not matched to a gene; V was cut back by 4 bases and J by 3 bases. This CDR3 region has 15 residues. CDR3 residues: CSVGPVTGGKETQYF. The CDR3 DNA sequence: TGCAGCGTTGGCCCAGTGACAGGGGGCAAAGAGACCCAGTACTTC.

The chain couples TRBV28 to TRBJ1-1; tentative D call: TRBD1 (6 bases). This CDR3 comprises 13 residues. CDR1 and CDR2 from the germline V gene are MDHEN and SYDVKM. Trimming left V 7 bases short and J 0 bases short, with 9 bases between. DNA of the CDR3: TGTGCCAGCATCGGACAGTTGAACACTGAAGCTTTCTTT. Its translation is CASIGQLNTEAFF.

This chain uses TRBV27 with TRBJ2-1; 10 bases agree with TRBD2. Germline CDR1 reads MNHEY; CDR2 reads SMNVEV (reference sequence). V lost 5 bases to trimming and J lost 6 bases; unmatched junction nucleotides: 10. CDR3 length equals 16 residues. As DNA, the CDR3 is TGTGCCAGCAGTGACCGTAGCGGGAGGACCTTCAATGAGCAGTTCTTC. It encodes CASSDRSGRTFNEQFF.

Only a few counts were recorded for this clone. In nucleotides, the CDR3 is TGTGCCAGTAGTTCATTGGGCTCGGACACTGAAGCTTTCTTT. This codes for CASSSLGSDTEAFF. This chain uses TRBV19 with TRBJ1-1, with D unresolved. Germline CDR1 reads LNHDA; CDR2 reads SQIVND (reference sequence). The V and J ends lost 5 bases and 3 bases respectively, with 13 bases between them. This CDR3 comprises 14 residues.

This chain links TRBV6-5 with TRBJ2-7, with TRBD2 matching 9 bases. CDR1 and CDR2 from the germline V gene are MNHEY and SVGAGI. Trimming cost V 2 bases and J 5 bases; bases outside gene matches: 1. The CDR3 extends over 13 amino acids. CDR3 amino acids: CASSYAGGNEQYF. As DNA, the CDR3 is TGTGCCAGCAGTTACGCGGGGGGGAACGAGCAGTACTTC.

For the CDR3, the DNA is TGTGCCAGCAGCTTAATAGTGGAAGAGACCCAGTACTTC. Translation: CASSLIVEETQYF. The chain couples TRBV7-6 to TRBJ2-5, with D unclear. V shed 2 bases and J shed 3 bases, with 7 bases lying between them. There are 13 residues in the CDR3. Germline CDR1 reads SGHVS; CDR2 reads FNYEAQ.

On this clone: Other DNA sequences from this sample encode an identical CDR3 as well. The chain has TRBV27 and TRBJ2-7; D is possibly TRBD1 (6 bases). From germline, CDR1 is MNHEY and CDR2 SMNVEV (reference sequence). CDR3 length: 13 residues. V dropped 2 bases and J dropped 1 base, with 6 bases sitting between them. The CDR3 here is CASSLRGSYEQYF. The CDR3 DNA is TGTGCCAGCAGTTTAAGGGGGTCCTACGAGCAGTACTTC.

V is TRBV5-1 and J is TRBJ2-1; 9 bases match TRBD2. With 1 base clipped from V and 5 bases from J, the junction kept 10 bases outside the gene matches. The CDR3 runs to 17 residues. CDR1 is SGHRS, CDR2 YFSETQ, per germline. CDR3 nucleotide sequence: TGCGCCAGCAGCTTGATGGCAGGGCTAGCGGGGAACAATGAGCAGTTCTTC. It is translated as CASSLMAGLAGNNEQFF.

This chain links TRBV28 with TRBJ1-1, with 9 positions matching TRBD1. The CDR3 is 15 residues long. Trimming took 4 bases from V and 4 from J; bases not matched to a gene: 7. The germline gives CDR1 MDHEN, CDR2 SYDVKM. CDR3 coding DNA: TGTGCCAGCAGTTCCGGACAGGGGTTCGCCACTGAAGCTTTCTTT. This sequence encodes CASSSGQGFATEAFF.

The chain joins TRBV30 to TRBJ1-1, with a possible D match to TRBD1 (5 bases). V lost 4 bases and J 1 base, leaving 13 bases between the germline ends. This CDR3 has 14 amino acids. From germline, CDR1 is GTSNPN and CDR2 SVGIG (reference sequence). In nucleotides, the CDR3 is TGTGCCTGGAACCGGGGGATAAAGAACACTGAAGCTTTCTTT. Protein: CAWNRGIKNTEAFF.

The chain recombines TRBV5-4 with TRBJ2-5, with D maybe TRBD2 (6 bases). Germline-derived CDR1 and CDR2 are SGHNT and YYREEE (reference sequence). V shed 5 bases and J shed 5 bases, with 19 bases lying between them. The CDR3 extends over 15 amino acids. The CDR3: CASSSGLSQRETQYF. The CDR3 nucleotides read TGTGCCAGCAGTTCCGGACTATCGCAAAGGGAGACCCAGTACTTC. The full variable domain, its missing parts supplied by reference TRBV5-4 and TRBJ2-5, is ETGVTQSPTHLIKTRGQQVTLRCSSQSGHNTVSWYQQALGQGPQFIFQYYREEENGRGNFPPRFSGLQFPNYSSELNVNALELDDSALYLCASSSGLSQRETQYFGPGTRLLVL.

The chain links TRBV5-4 to TRBJ2-4; 7 bases match TRBD2. With V trimmed by 7 bases and J by 15 bases, 10 bases remained unmatched. CDR1 and CDR2 from the germline V gene are SGHNT and YYREEE (reference sequence). This CDR3 is 11 amino acids long. In nucleotides, the CDR3 is TGTGCCAGCTATATAGACGGGGGGTGGTACTTC. It translates to CASYIDGGWYF.

The chain has TRBV4-1 and TRBJ2-5; TRBD1 agrees at 7 bases. J was trimmed by 2 bases and V by 8 bases; bases with no gene match: 2. CDR1 is MGHRA and CDR2 is YSYEKL in the germline V gene. This CDR3 has 12 residues. The CDR3 region is CASSGGQETQYF. Here the CDR3 DNA reads TGCGCCAGCTCAGGGGGACAAGAGACCCAGTACTTC.

The rearrangement links TRBV29-1 to TRBJ2-1, with TRBD2 matching over 7 bases. V was clipped by 3 bases and J by 7 bases; unmatched bases: 12. This CDR3 is 15 amino acids long. Germline CDR1 SQVTM, CDR2 ANQGSEA. The CDR3 is CSVDDSGRDGNEQFF. CDR3 coding DNA: TGCAGCGTTGATGATAGCGGGCGGGATGGGAATGAGCAGTTCTTC.

About this clone: This same CDR3 is encoded by further DNA sequences in the sample. The chain combines TRBV19 with TRBJ1-2; TRBD1 might be the D (6 bases). Germline V gene data show CDR1 as LNHDA and CDR2 as SQIVND (reference sequence). V was cut by 7 bases and J by 6 bases, with 6 bases left in between. This CDR3 spans 10 amino acids. DNA of the CDR3: TGTGCCAGTAAGGGGGATGGCTACACCTTC. Encoded protein: CASKGDGYTF.

CDR3 region: CASRVARGRLGNEQFF. CDR3 DNA: TGTGCCAGTAGGGTTGCTCGCGGGAGGCTAGGTAATGAGCAGTTCTTC. This rearrangement joins TRBV19 to TRBJ2-1; 8 bases line up with TRBD2. The junction had 14 bases not matched to a gene; V was cut back by 6 bases and J by 7 bases. Germline CDR1 reads LNHDA; CDR2 reads SQIVND (reference sequence). The length of the CDR3 is 16 residues.

This clone has only a few counts. Here the CDR3 DNA reads TGTGCCAGCAGCAAAGAGACAGCCTCTGGAAACACCATATATTTT. This encodes CASSKETASGNTIYF. This chain uses TRBV28 with TRBJ1-3; the D gene is possibly TRBD1 (5 bases). Per germline, CDR1 MDHEN and CDR2 SYDVKM. The CDR3 is 15 amino acids. V dropped 6 bases and J dropped 0 bases, with 12 bases sitting between them.

The gene calls are TRBV19 and TRBJ1-1; 8 bases are a match to TRBD1. There are 14 residues in the CDR3. After removal of 7 bases from V and 8 bases from J, the junction contained 12 bases not matched to a gene. Germline CDR1 reads LNHDA; CDR2 reads SQIVND (reference sequence). For the CDR3, the DNA is TGTGCCAGTATTACAGGGGGTTTACCACAAGAAGCTTTCTTT. Protein sequence: CASITGGLPQEAFF.

Here the CDR3 reads CASSLTGGGNEQFF. CDR3 in DNA: TGTGCCAGCAGTTTAACGGGGGGGGGCAATGAGCAGTTCTTC. V usage is TRBV28 and J usage is TRBJ2-1; TRBD2 matches 8 bases. With 2 bases clipped from V and 6 bases from J, the junction kept 3 bases outside the gene matches. Germline V gives CDR1 MDHEN, CDR2 SYDVKM. The CDR3 is 14 residues long. The variable domain in full, completed from reference TRBV28 and TRBJ2-1, reads DVKVTQSSRYLVKRTGEKVFLECVQDMDHENMFWYRQDPGLGLRLIYFSYDVKMKEKGDIPEGYSVSREKKERFSLILESASTNQTSMYLCASSLTGGGNEQFFGPGTRLTVL.

This clone appeared once. The chain combines TRBV6-5 with TRBJ1-3; no clear D. The V gene lost 0 bases and the J gene lost 0 bases, with 6 bases spanning the gap. Per germline, CDR1 MNHEY and CDR2 SVGAGI. This CDR3 is built from 15 residues. CDR3 loop: CASSYSRTSGNTIYF. For the CDR3, the DNA is TGTGCCAGCAGTTACTCGAGAACCTCTGGAAACACCATATATTTT.

V usage is TRBV6-5 and J usage is TRBJ2-7, with 8 nucleotides matching TRBD1. The length of the CDR3 is 16 residues. Trimming took 2 bases from V and 0 from J; bases not matched to a gene: 6. The germline V gene has CDR1 MNHEY and CDR2 SVGAGI. Here the CDR3 reads CASSYRGQGNSYEQYF. The CDR3 DNA is TGTGCCAGCAGTTACCGCGGACAGGGAAACTCCTACGAGCAGTACTTC.

This clone was counted only a few times. This chain uses TRBV10-1 with TRBJ2-1; TRBD2 agrees at 10 bases. This CDR3 is built from 16 residues. V trimming: 3 bases; J trimming: 6 bases; junction bases outside the gene matches: 8. The germline gives CDR1 WNHNN, CDR2 SYGVQD (reference sequence). CDR3 residues: CASSERRTSGANEQFF. CDR3 DNA sequence: TGCGCCAGCAGTGAACGTAGGACTAGCGGAGCCAATGAGCAGTTCTTC.

The rearrangement links TRBV28 to TRBJ2-7, with TRBD2 matching 10 bases. CDR3 length: 13 amino acids. V trimming: 6 bases; J trimming: 3 bases; junction bases outside the gene matches: 2. Germline values: CDR1 MDHEN, CDR2 SYDVKM. In DNA, the CDR3 is TGTGCCAGCAGAGGACTAGCGGTCTACGAGCAGTACTTC. Protein: CASRGLAVYEQYF.

This clone was seen only once. V gene TRBV27 combines with J gene TRBJ2-7; TRBD1 might be the D (6 bases). The CDR3 length is 16 residues. V was pared by 2 bases and J by 0 bases, with 14 bases between. Per germline, CDR1 MNHEY and CDR2 SMNVEV (reference sequence). In DNA, the CDR3 is TGTGCCAGCAGTTTACGCCCCGACAGGTTCTCCTACGAGCAGTACTTC. It translates to CASSLRPDRFSYEQYF.

The chain joins TRBV7-9 to TRBJ2-7; D possibly corresponds to TRBD1 (6 bases). V lost 2 bases to trimming and J lost 4 bases, with 15 bases between them. The length of the CDR3 is 15 residues. From germline, CDR1 is SEHNR and CDR2 FQNEAQ (reference sequence). Written as DNA, the CDR3 is TGTGCCAGCAGCTTAAGTTCGACAGGCGCATACGAGCAGTACTTC. This codes for CASSLSSTGAYEQYF.

This chain joins TRBV2 and TRBJ1-1, with D perhaps TRBD1 (6 bases). This CDR3 contains 12 residues. V gave up 10 bases and J gave up 2 bases, with 11 bases separating them. Germline loops: CDR1 SNHLY, CDR2 FYNNEI. DNA of the CDR3: TGTGCCAACTTACAGGGAAACACTGAAGCTTTCTTT. This translates into CANLQGNTEAFF. The full variable domain, completed using reference TRBV2 and TRBJ1-1, is EPEVTQTPSHQVTQMGQEVILRCVPISNHLYFYWYRQILGQKVEFLVSFYNNEISEKSEIFDDQFSVERPDGSNFTLKIRSTKLEDSAMYFCANLQGNTEAFFGQGTRLTVV.